One sample yielded the 28 T cell receptor beta chains listed below, sequenced in a study of T cell repertoires in cytomegalovirus infection. These receptors have no known antigen. TCRdb re-called the reads with MiXCR, one entry per CDR3 protein. The top ten clones hold 20% of a sample with approximately 340,000 distinct CDR3 sequences, around 29% of them seen once. The sample in question was cultured PBMCs, obtained from culture after CMV antigen stimulation. Every receptor here comes from a human donor in good health (CMV status not recorded). Some clones in this sample may be carry-over from other donors' samples.

This chain joins TRBV6-1 and TRBJ2-2; D is perhaps TRBD1 (6 bases). Trimming cost V 0 bases and J 0 bases, with 20 bases left between them. CDR3 length equals 20 residues. CDR1 MNHNS and CDR2 SASEGT come from the germline V gene. Here the CDR3 reads CASSEADYTWGHSNTGELFF. CDR3 nucleotide sequence: TGTGCCAGCAGTGAAGCTGATTATACGTGGGGACACTCGAACACCGGGGAGCTGTTTTTT.

This clonotype appeared a few times. The chain has TRBV20-1 and TRBJ2-1; 9 bases line up with TRBD2. Germline CDR1 is DFQATT and CDR2 is SNEGSKA (reference sequence). V lost 4 bases and J lost 10; bases outside the gene matches: 8. The CDR3 contains 13 residues. For the CDR3, the DNA is TGCAGTGCTAAAGGACTAGCGAGCTTAGAGCAGTTCTTC. Translation: CSAKGLASLEQFF.

This clonotype has a count of ten or more. This sequence joins TRBV25-1 and TRBJ2-3, with D tentatively TRBD1 or TRBD2 (5 bases each). V gave up 2 bases and J gave up 5 bases, with 8 bases separating them. The CDR3 runs to 13 residues. Germline CDR1 MGHDK, CDR2 SYGVNS. CDR3 nucleotides: TGTGCCAGCAGTGAACGGGGCGGAGATACGCAGTATTTT. This gives the protein CASSERGGDTQYF.

The V call is TRBV5-1, the J call TRBJ1-2; D is ambiguous. The length of the CDR3 is 14 residues. CDR1 is SGHRS and CDR2 is YFSETQ in the germline V gene. V lost 9 bases to trimming and J lost 6 bases, with 21 bases between them. Here the CDR3 reads CANYIAGPHHGYTF. In DNA form, the CDR3 reads TGCGCCAACTACATAGCCGGGCCCCACCATGGCTACACCTTC.

Concerning this clonotype itself: Here the CDR3 omits its conserved ending phenylalanine or tryptophan, so a read error is the likely source. This chain uses TRBV20-1 with TRBJ1-2; D might be TRBD1 (6 bases). In germline, CDR1 is DFQATT, CDR2 SNEGSKA (reference sequence). Trimming pared 4 bases from V and 6 bases from J, leaving 12 bases between. The CDR3 is made up of 12 amino acids. CDR3 sequence reads: CSANRVEDGYTV. CDR3 nucleotides: TGCAGTGCTAACAGGGTCGAGGATGGCTACACCGTC.

V and J are TRBV27 and TRBJ2-1, with 12 positions matching TRBD2. The CDR3 has 14 residues. V shed 5 bases, J shed 8 bases, and the junction held 4 bases outside the gene matches. The germline CDR1 and CDR2 sequences are MNHEY and SMNVEV (reference sequence). This CDR3 is CASSPGLAGYEQFF. The CDR3 DNA reads as TGTGCCAGCAGTCCCGGACTAGCGGGATATGAGCAGTTCTTC.

The chain joins TRBV19 to TRBJ1-4; D not resolved. The germline gives CDR1 LNHDA, CDR2 SQIVND (reference sequence). V was cut by 3 bases and J by 7 bases, with 24 bases left in between. The CDR3 spans 18 residues. The DNA of the CDR3 is TGTGCCAGTAGTATGACACAGACCTCTTTCCTATTGGTTGAAAAACTGTTTTTT. The encoded protein is CASSMTQTSFLLVEKLFF.

The rearrangement uses TRBV19 and TRBJ1-6; 11 nucleotides line up with TRBD1. V trimming: 7 bases; J trimming: 7 bases; junction bases outside the gene matches: 9. The CDR3 is made up of 16 amino acids. Germline lookup yields CDR1 LNHDA and CDR2 SQIVND (reference sequence). This CDR3 reads CASTGQGALRNSPLHF. The DNA for the CDR3 is TGTGCCAGTACCGGACAGGGGGCACTTAGGAATTCACCCCTCCACTTT.

This clonotype was counted between two and nine times. The chain couples TRBV7-9 to TRBJ1-1, with no clear D. With 7 bases removed from V and 0 bases from J, the gap between germline ends came to 9 bases. Germline V gene lookup returns CDR1 SEHNR and CDR2 FQNEAQ (reference sequence). The CDR3 runs 13 residues. The CDR3 nucleotides are TGTGCCAGCACCCTCCCGGTGAACACTGAAGCTTTCTTT. It is translated as CASTLPVNTEAFF.

This clonotype was counted many times. The rearrangement links TRBV7-2 to TRBJ2-3; D gene unclear. Germline CDR1 is SGHTA and CDR2 is FQGNSA. The CDR3 extends over 18 amino acids. Trimming removed 2 bases from V and 0 bases from J, with 18 bases in between. The chain's CDR3 is CASSLSRFGALSTDTQYF. CDR3 coding DNA: TGTGCCAGCAGCTTAAGCCGTTTCGGAGCCCTAAGCACAGATACGCAGTATTTT.

This rearrangement joins TRBV7-8 to TRBJ2-5, with TRBD2 matching 13 bases. From germline, CDR1 is SGHVS and CDR2 FQNEAQ. V lost 5 bases and J lost 4; bases outside the gene matches: 4. The CDR3 sequence is 15 residues long. The CDR3 reads CASSIRTSGGETQYF. CDR3 sequence (DNA): TGTGCCAGCAGCATCCGGACTAGCGGGGGAGAGACCCAGTACTTC.

In its sample, this clonotype was seen many times. The chain has TRBV19 and TRBJ1-4; TRBD1 matches 7 bases. Unmatched junction bases numbered 3, after V lost 3 bases and J lost 8 bases. CDR1 LNHDA and CDR2 SQIVND come from the germline V gene (reference sequence). CDR3 length: 13 residues. The CDR3 reads CASSIDREEKLFF. CDR3 nucleotides: TGTGCCAGTAGTATTGACAGGGAAGAAAAACTGTTTTTT.

This clonotype has a count of ten or more. The chain carries TRBV28 and TRBJ2-7; TRBD2 agrees at 7 bases. The CDR3 loop spans 15 amino acids. Germline CDR1 reads MDHEN; CDR2 reads SYDVKM. Trimming took 3 bases from V and 7 from J; bases not matched to a gene: 12. The DNA of the CDR3 is TGTGCCAGCAGTTTCTCCTCCTCTCAGCGGGGAGAGCAGTACTTC. Protein product: CASSFSSSQRGEQYF.

V is TRBV27 and J is TRBJ2-1; 9 nucleotides line up with TRBD1. V trimming: 5 bases; J trimming: 4 bases; junction bases outside the gene matches: 15. This CDR3 contains 18 residues. Looked up from germline, CDR1 is MNHEY and CDR2 is SMNVEV (reference sequence). The CDR3 nucleotides read TGTGCCAGCAGTCATTCGCCCCCCGGGACAGGGCTATACAATGAGCAGTTCTTC. The encoded protein is CASSHSPPGTGLYNEQFF.

The rearrangement links TRBV10-3 to TRBJ2-3; 12 bases are a match to TRBD2. The CDR3 covers 14 residues. The germline V gene has CDR1 ENHRY and CDR2 SYGVKD. J lost 4 bases, V lost 5 bases, and 1 base had no gene match. CDR3 nucleotides: TGTGCCATCAGTAGACTAGCGGGGGCAGATACGCAGTATTTT. This sequence encodes CAISRLAGADTQYF.

This clonotype was seen many times. Here the CDR3 DNA reads TGTGCCAGCAGCTTAGGGGGACACTCATCTAACTATGGCTACACCTTC. It yields the protein CASSLGGHSSNYGYTF. V is TRBV7-2 and J is TRBJ1-2, with a tentative D call TRBD1 (6 bases). Deletions cut 1 base from V and 0 bases from J, with 12 bases between. Germline lookup yields CDR1 SGHTA and CDR2 FQGNSA. CDR3 length: 16 amino acids.

The V gene is TRBV27, the J gene TRBJ1-1, with TRBD1 identical over 7 bases. V lost 2 bases, J lost 8 bases, and 8 bases stayed unmatched. The germline V gene encodes CDR1 MNHEY and CDR2 SMNVEV (reference sequence). This CDR3 is built from 14 residues. The CDR3 coding sequence is TGTGCCAGCAGTTTAACCCCGACAGGGACCGAAGCTTTCTTT. Encoded protein: CASSLTPTGTEAFF.

The chain is built from TRBV15 and TRBJ2-2; tentative D call: TRBD2 (8 bases). Germline loops: CDR1 LNHNV, CDR2 YYDKDF (reference sequence). Trimming took off 0 bases at V and 6 bases at J, with 20 bases between the two ends. The length of the CDR3 is 18 residues. The CDR3 reads CATSRDRGVGRGPGELFF. The CDR3 DNA follows: TGTGCCACCAGCAGAGATCGAGGAGTCGGGAGGGGGCCCGGGGAGCTGTTTTTT.

This clonotype was seen at least ten times. The chain has TRBV7-2 and TRBJ2-3; D is undetermined. The CDR3 totals 15 residues. Germline V gives CDR1 SGHTA, CDR2 FQGNSA. Between the trimmed V and J ends, which lost 1 base and 2 bases, there was a span of 10 bases. Here the CDR3 DNA reads TGTGCCAGCAGCTTAGGGGGTCAGTTCACAGATACGCAGTATTTT. It encodes CASSLGGQFTDTQYF.

This clonotype has just one count. The V call is TRBV28, the J call TRBJ2-7; 12 bases map to TRBD1. The V gene end was trimmed by 5 bases and the J gene end by 5 bases; junction bases not matched to a gene: 10. From germline, CDR1 is MDHEN and CDR2 SYDVKM. This CDR3 comprises 16 residues. For the CDR3, the DNA is TGTGCCAGCAGTCCCAGGGTCCGGGACAGGGGGCACGAGCAGTACTTC. This codes for CASSPRVRDRGHEQYF.

This clonotype occurred a few times. This rearrangement joins TRBV7-8 to TRBJ1-4, with unresolved D. CDR1 and CDR2 from the germline V gene are SGHVS and FQNEAQ. This CDR3 spans 15 amino acids. Trimming cost V 5 bases and J 0 bases, with 10 bases left between them. The CDR3 region is CASSNSAATNEKLFF. In DNA, the CDR3 is TGTGCCAGCAGCAATTCTGCCGCAACTAATGAAAAACTGTTTTTT.

This chain joins TRBV7-8 and TRBJ2-3; 10 nucleotides agree with TRBD2. The ends lost 3 bases at V and 13 bases at J; junction bases unmatched: 4. This CDR3 is built from 12 residues. Germline assignment: CDR1 SGHVS and CDR2 FQNEAQ. The CDR3 protein is CASSLSGRGKYF. The CDR3 DNA sequence: TGTGCCAGCAGCTTGAGCGGGAGGGGAAAGTATTTT.

V is TRBV5-1 and J is TRBJ1-2; D is uncertain. This CDR3 is built from 15 residues. Trimming removed 0 bases from V and 0 bases from J, with 9 bases in between. Per the germline V gene, CDR1 is SGHRS and CDR2 is YFSETQ. The chain's CDR3 is CASSLDGSSNYGYTF. Written as DNA, the CDR3 is TGCGCCAGCAGCTTGGACGGCAGTTCTAACTATGGCTACACCTTC.

This chain connects TRBV10-3 to TRBJ1-1; TRBD1 is a possible D gene (6 bases). Deletions cut 3 bases from V and 0 bases from J, with 11 bases between. CDR1 and CDR2 (germline): ENHRY, SYGVKD. The CDR3 is 15 amino acids. CDR3 nucleotides: TGTGCCATCAGTGATTCGACAGGAATGAACACTGAAGCTTTCTTT. This codes for CAISDSTGMNTEAFF.

The chain employs TRBV7-9 and TRBJ1-4, with D possibly being TRBD1 (5 bases). CDR1 SEHNR and CDR2 FQNEAQ come from the germline V gene (reference sequence). V gave up 2 bases and J gave up 4 bases, with 8 bases separating them. The CDR3 spans 14 residues. The CDR3 region is CASSLRDGNEKLFF. In DNA, the CDR3 is TGTGCCAGCAGCTTAAGGGACGGTAATGAAAAACTGTTTTTT.

This clonotype has ten or more counts. The chain joins TRBV6-1 to TRBJ2-7; D is possibly TRBD1 (6 bases). Germline V gene sequence: CDR1 MNHNS, CDR2 SASEGT. V lost 6 bases and J lost 2, with 20 bases in between. This CDR3 is 16 amino acids long. The CDR3 DNA sequence: TGTGCCAGCAGGGACGGCCGGGACACTATAACCTACGAGCAGTACTTC. Translation: CASRDGRDTITYEQYF.

This clonotype showed up just a few times. The chain couples TRBV5-1 to TRBJ2-6; 7 bases are shared with TRBD2. Per germline, CDR1 SGHRS and CDR2 YFSETQ. Germline trimming cut 0 bases from V and 4 bases from J; bases unmatched to any gene: 7. This CDR3 has 17 residues. The CDR3 nucleotides read TGCGCCAGCAGCTTGGCTGGCGGGAGAGGGGGGGCCAACGTCCTGACTTTC. Its translation is CASSLAGGRGGANVLTF. Variable domain in full (rest from reference TRBV5-1 and TRBJ2-6): KAGVTQTPRYLIKTRGQQVTLSCSPISGHRSVSWYQQTPGQGLQFLFEYFSETQRNKGNFPGRFSGRQFSNSRSEMNVSTLELGDSALYLCASSLAGGRGGANVLTFGAGSRLTVL.

The V gene is TRBV11-1, the J gene TRBJ2-1; 10 bases match TRBD2. This CDR3 has 16 residues. Germline CDR1 SGHAT, CDR2 FQDESV (reference sequence). V lost 5 bases, J lost 6 bases, and 10 bases stayed unmatched. CDR3 amino acids: CASSTSSSGRGNEQFF. In nucleotides, the CDR3 is TGTGCCAGCAGCACGTCCTCTAGCGGGAGAGGCAATGAGCAGTTCTTC.